Listed here are 3 T cell receptor beta chains from one sample, sequenced in a study of cytomegalovirus exposure and HLA in healthy donors. PCR employed 60 Vbeta and 13 Jbeta primers. Profiled with immunoSEQ multiplex PCR; TCRdb holds only in-frame clones, not every one. The repertoire holds under 200,000 clones, with roughly 83% as singletons. Sequencing was carried out using PBMCs. The receptors shown here come from a man younger than 45 in good health and CMV-seronegative.

This clone came up a few times. This chain links TRBV5-1 with TRBJ2-7, with 10 bases fitting TRBD2. This CDR3 region has 16 residues. V was pared by 1 base and J by 0 bases, with 4 bases of the junction left unmatched. Germline CDR1 SGHRS, CDR2 YFSETQ. The CDR3 DNA reads as TGCGCCAGCAGCTTGACTAGCGGGGTTAGCTCCTACGAGCAGTACTTC. This translates into CASSLTSGVSSYEQYF.

As DNA, the CDR3 is TGTGCCAGCAGCCCGAACCGACTAGGAACAGATACGCAGTATTTT. Protein product: CASSPNRLGTDTQYF. V usage is TRBV5-6 and J usage is TRBJ2-3, with TRBD2 as a possible D gene (6 bases). Trimming cost V 4 bases and J 3 bases, with 15 bases left between them. The CDR3 length is 15 residues. Germline V gene sequence: CDR1 SGHDT, CDR2 YYEEEE.

The CDR3 region is CASSLVTAPGHTEAFF. The DNA for the CDR3 is TGTGCCAGCAGCTTAGTGACAGCTCCAGGTCACACTGAAGCTTTCTTT. The genes are TRBV11-2 and TRBJ1-1; maybe TRBD1 (5 bases). CDR1 SGHAT and CDR2 FQNNGV come from the germline V gene. There are 16 residues in the CDR3. V shed 1 base and J shed 3 bases, with 15 bases lying between them.